Described below is a single TCR beta chain sequence and its context. This specimen comes from a study of cytomegalovirus exposure and HLA in healthy donors. Overall study context: Unique TCR beta sequences numbering fewer than 130 million came from around 180 million T cells in an earlier analysis.

From germline, CDR1 is MNHNY and CDR2 SVGAGI (reference sequence). The CDR3 consists of 14 residues. Germline trimming cut 2 bases from V and 8 bases from J; bases unmatched to any gene: 7. Primers for the PCR totalled 60 Vbeta and 13 Jbeta. Clones were sequenced by immunoSEQ multiplex PCR, and TCRdb holds only the in-frame ones, with some missing. The sample has some 190,000 clones, 80% seen once. The chain links TRBV6-6 to TRBJ1-2; TRBD1 agrees at 8 bases. Sequencing was carried out using PBMCs. The TCR was taken from a girl aged 5-17 years in good health and CMV-seropositive. The CDR3 is CASSYQDRARGYTF. As DNA, the CDR3 is TGTGCCAGCAGTTACCAGGACAGGGCTCGGGGCTACACCTTC.